These 6 T cell receptor beta chains came from one sample sequenced in a study of T-cell reconstitution after alpha-beta-depleted transplantation in children. The TCRbeta library was prepared with unique molecular identifiers. TCRdb passed the PCR reads through MiXCR, listing each CDR3 protein once. The table lists some 95,000 distinct CDR3 sequences, about 25% of them singletons. The sample here was PBMCs, taken before TCRalphabeta/CD19-depleted stem cell transplant. The receptors stem from a boy younger than 10 with acute lymphoblastic leukemia, due to receive a stem cell transplant.

The chain is built from TRBV10-3 and TRBJ1-2, with a possible D match to TRBD1 (5 bases). Trimming removed 11 bases from V and 8 bases from J, with 21 bases in between. This CDR3 has 13 amino acids. Germline CDR1 ENHRY, CDR2 SYGVKD. CDR3 sequence: CASAEAGTGGYTF. The CDR3 DNA is TGTGCCTCCGCCGAGGCCGGGACCGGGGGCTACACCTTC.

The gene calls are TRBV5-6 and TRBJ1-2; D perhaps matches TRBD1 (5 bases). Germline CDR1 is SGHDT and CDR2 is YYEEEE. This CDR3 region has 15 residues. With 2 bases removed from V and 4 bases from J, the gap between germline ends came to 15 bases. The CDR3 here is CASSFSVEGSYGYTF. The CDR3 DNA is TGTGCCAGCAGCTTTAGTGTGGAGGGGTCCTATGGCTACACCTTC. The whole variable domain, remainder taken from reference TRBV5-6 and TRBJ1-2, is DAGVTQSPTHLIKTRGQQVTLRCSPKSGHDTVSWYQQALGQGPQFIFQYYEEEERQRGNFPDRFSGHQFPNYSSELNVNALLLGDSALYLCASSFSVEGSYGYTFGSGTRLTVV.

A few counts support this clonotype. The genes are TRBV20-1 and TRBJ2-1, with 8 bases lining up with TRBD2. This CDR3 spans 16 amino acids. J lost 7 bases, V lost 1 base, and 12 bases had no gene match. Per germline, CDR1 DFQATT and CDR2 SNEGSKA (reference sequence). This CDR3 reads CSARALAEGPRNEQFF. CDR3 DNA: TGCAGTGCTAGAGCACTAGCGGAGGGGCCCAGGAATGAGCAGTTCTTC.

This chain uses TRBV30 with TRBJ2-1; a possible D gene is TRBD2 (6 bases). CDR3 length equals 15 residues. Germline V gene data show CDR1 as GTSNPN and CDR2 as SVGIG (reference sequence). The V end was cut by 2 bases, the J end by 9 bases, with 20 bases between. The CDR3 bases are TGTGCCTGGAGTCGAGGGAGCGGAGGGGCCAGTGAGCAGTTCTTC. Amino acids: CAWSRGSGGASEQFF.

In its sample, this clonotype ranks as medium-sized. The V and J genes are TRBV5-1 and TRBJ2-7; 9 positions match TRBD1. V shed 3 bases and J 2 bases; nucleotides not matched to a gene: 3. The germline V gene encodes CDR1 SGHRS and CDR2 YFSETQ. The CDR3 sequence is 14 residues long. CDR3: CASSSRQGAYEQYF. CDR3 sequence (DNA): TGCGCCAGCAGCTCGAGACAGGGGGCCTACGAGCAGTACTTC.

This clonotype was seen a handful of times. The V and J genes are TRBV7-3 and TRBJ2-5; D is perhaps TRBD2 (6 bases). Trimming stripped 1 base from V and 4 bases from J, with 25 bases between. CDR3 length equals 19 residues. From germline, CDR1 is SGHTA and CDR2 FQGTGA. The CDR3 protein is CASSLKGGRGGGAGETQYF. The CDR3, as DNA: TGTGCCAGCAGCTTAAAGGGCGGGCGTGGCGGAGGGGCCGGAGAGACCCAGTACTTC.